The TCR beta chain described here comes from a study of T cell responses to AZD1222 COVID-19 vaccine. Using immunoSEQ multiplex PCR, the repertoire was profiled, and TCRdb retains in-frame clones only, with some absent. There are some 100,000 clones in the sample; roughly 91% occur only once, and 15% to 20% lies in the top ten. Trimming removed 6 bases from V and 4 bases from J, with 16 bases in between. The germline V gene has CDR1 SGHAT and CDR2 FQNNGV. The CDR3 length is 15 residues. The starting material was peripheral blood, obtained on day 0 of AZD1222 vaccination. The clonotype was recovered from an adult in good health. This chain uses TRBV11-2 with TRBJ2-1, with D possibly matching TRBD1 (6 bases). The DNA of the CDR3 is TGTGCCAGCAGGAGAGTGTGGCAGGGGTACAATGAGCAGTTCTTC. Amino acids: CASRRVWQGYNEQFF. Drawing the rest from reference TRBV11-2 and TRBJ2-1, the complete variable domain is EAGVAQSPRYKIIEKRQSVAFWCNPISGHATLYWYQQILGQGPKLLIQFQNNGVVDDSQLPKDRFSAERLKGVDSTLKIQPAKLEDSAVYLCASRRVWQGYNEQFFGPGTRLTVL.